Shown below are 14 T cell receptor beta chains from a single sample sequenced in a study of blood T cell repertoires in COVID-19. Assay used: immunoSEQ multiplex PCR; TCRdb lists only in-frame clones, some missing. The table lists some 170,000 clones, roughly 82% of them singletons. The material sequenced was PBMCs or T cells enriched from blood (not recorded which). The origin of the receptors is a man over 45 who had recovered from COVID-19.

As DNA, the CDR3 is TGTGCCAGCAGTTTATTGAGCCCCGACAGGGCTAACTATGGCTACACCTTC. Its protein is CASSLLSPDRANYGYTF. V is TRBV27 and J is TRBJ1-2; 7 bases line up with TRBD1. The CDR3 is 17 residues long. V trimming: 1 base; J trimming: 0 bases; junction bases outside the gene matches: 8. The germline V gene encodes CDR1 MNHEY and CDR2 SMNVEV (reference sequence).

This chain uses TRBV15 with TRBJ2-7; TRBD1 agrees at 7 bases. Losses at the gene ends were 1 base for V and 4 bases for J; bases not matched to a gene: 7. The CDR3 is 15 amino acids. Germline V gives CDR1 LNHNV, CDR2 YYDKDF (reference sequence). The CDR3 bases are TGTGCCACCAGCAGAGCGGGGACAGTAAAGTACGAGCAGTACTTC. Protein product: CATSRAGTVKYEQYF. Supplemented by reference TRBV15 and TRBJ2-7, the full variable domain reads DAMVIQNPRYQVTQFGKPVTLSCSQTLNHNVMYWYQQKSSQAPKLLFHYYDKDFNNEADTPDNFQSRRPNTSFCFLDIRSPGLGDTAMYLCATSRAGTVKYEQYFGPGTRLTVT.

The CDR3: CASSDGVDYNEQFF. The CDR3 region has the DNA TGCGCCAGCAGTGACGGGGTTGACTACAATGAGCAGTTCTTC. The chain uses TRBV10-1 and TRBJ2-1, with a weak D call TRBD2 (5 bases). Trimming removed 3 bases at V and 3 bases at J, with 9 bases between. The CDR3 length is 14 residues. Germline V gene lookup returns CDR1 WNHNN and CDR2 SYGVQD (reference sequence).

Here the CDR3 reads CASSFPQITDTQYF. DNA of the CDR3: TGTGCCAGCAGCTTTCCCCAAATCACAGATACGCAGTATTTT. This chain joins TRBV7-2 and TRBJ2-3, with D hard to call. Germline V gene lookup returns CDR1 SGHTA and CDR2 FQGNSA. The ends were cut back, 3 bases at V and 2 bases at J, with 9 bases in the middle. The CDR3 covers 14 residues.

CDR3 protein: CASSFRGASAGYTF. CDR3 in DNA: TGTGCCAGCAGTTTCAGGGGTGCCTCTGCTGGCTACACCTTC. The chain employs TRBV27 and TRBJ1-2; D might be TRBD1 (6 bases). Germline V gives CDR1 MNHEY, CDR2 SMNVEV (reference sequence). V lost 3 bases to trimming and J lost 7 bases, with 15 bases between them. The CDR3 spans 14 residues.

V usage is TRBV7-9 and J usage is TRBJ2-7; the match to TRBD1 covers 7 bases. The CDR3 is 14 amino acids. Germline V gene data show CDR1 as SEHNR and CDR2 as FQNEAQ (reference sequence). After removal of 4 bases from V and 3 bases from J, the junction contained 6 bases not matched to a gene. The CDR3 here is CASSWDRQNYEQYF. The CDR3, as DNA: TGTGCCAGCAGCTGGGACAGACAGAACTACGAGCAGTACTTC. The whole variable domain, filled in from reference TRBV7-9 and TRBJ2-7, reads DTGVSQNPRHKITKRGQNVTFRCDPISEHNRLYWYRQTLGQGPEFLTYFQNEAQLEKSRLLSDRFSAERPKGSFSTLEIQRTEQGDSAMYLCASSWDRQNYEQYFGPGTRLTVT.

The chain is built from TRBV25-1 and TRBJ2-3; D is perhaps TRBD2 (6 bases). The CDR3 loop spans 15 amino acids. The V end was cut by 2 bases, the J end by 4 bases, with 13 bases between. Germline CDR1 MGHDK, CDR2 SYGVNS. The CDR3 coding sequence is TGTGCCAGCAGTGAAACGGGGGTAACGGCAGATACGCAGTATTTT. Translating it yields CASSETGVTADTQYF.

The chain recombines TRBV5-1 with TRBJ2-4; 10 nucleotides line up with TRBD1. Germline-derived CDR1 and CDR2 are SGHRS and YFSETQ. The V and J ends lost 2 bases and 6 bases, in that order; junction bases with no gene match: 8. This CDR3 is 16 amino acids long. DNA for the CDR3: TGCGCCAGCAGCTTCCTGACAGGGGGCATGGGAAACATTCAGTACTTC. The encoded protein is CASSFLTGGMGNIQYF. The variable domain in full, completed from reference TRBV5-1 and TRBJ2-4, reads KAGVTQTPRYLIKTRGQQVTLSCSPISGHRSVSWYQQTPGQGLQFLFEYFSETQRNKGNFPGRFSGRQFSNSRSEMNVSTLELGDSALYLCASSFLTGGMGNIQYFGAGTRLSVL.

This clone occurred a few times. The chain uses TRBV28 and TRBJ1-2; TRBD1 might be the D (5 bases). The CDR3 loop spans 15 amino acids. Germline V gives CDR1 MDHEN, CDR2 SYDVKM. Trimming shortened V by 2 bases and J by 0 bases, and 10 bases separated the two germline ends. In DNA, the CDR3 is TGTGCCAGCAGTTTAGTTGGGGGGACTAACTATGGCTACACCTTC. Amino acids: CASSLVGGTNYGYTF.

V and J are TRBV5-4 and TRBJ2-1; TRBD2 aligns across 7 bases. The CDR3 has 16 residues. The germline gives CDR1 SGHNT, CDR2 YYREEE (reference sequence). V lost 4 bases and J lost 2; bases outside the gene matches: 9. The CDR3 sequence is CASSLLTAGAYNEQFF. In DNA form, the CDR3 reads TGTGCCAGCAGCCTCCTTACCGCGGGGGCCTACAATGAGCAGTTCTTC. Drawing the rest from reference TRBV5-4 and TRBJ2-1, the complete variable domain is ETGVTQSPTHLIKTRGQQVTLRCSSQSGHNTVSWYQQALGQGPQFIFQYYREEENGRGNFPPRFSGLQFPNYSSELNVNALELDDSALYLCASSLLTAGAYNEQFFGPGTRLTVL.

The DNA of the CDR3 is TGTGCCACCAGATTGACAGGGAGTCCCTACAATGAGCAGTTCTTC. Translating it yields CATRLTGSPYNEQFF. The chain is built from TRBV24-1 and TRBJ2-1, with 7 nucleotides matching TRBD1. The ends lost 7 bases at V and 2 bases at J; junction bases unmatched: 7. The CDR3 length is 15 residues. Looked up from germline, CDR1 is KGHDR and CDR2 is SFDVKD.

The chain uses TRBV29-1 and TRBJ2-7; D possibly corresponds to TRBD1 (6 bases). The CDR3 runs to 14 residues. Per the germline V gene, CDR1 is SQVTM and CDR2 is ANQGSEA. Between the trimmed V and J ends, which lost 5 bases and 2 bases, there was a span of 16 bases. CDR3 nucleotides: TGCAGCGTTAGGGACGGACAGAACGCCTACGAGCAGTACTTC. As protein: CSVRDGQNAYEQYF.

The chain joins TRBV4-2 to TRBJ2-7, with D possibly being TRBD2 (6 bases). The CDR3 is 18 amino acids. Trimming shortened V by 2 bases and J by 2 bases, and 22 bases separated the two germline ends. The germline CDR1 and CDR2 sequences are LGHNA and YNFKEQ. The CDR3 spells CASSQRGLSGGTAYEQYF. CDR3 nucleotide sequence: TGTGCCAGCAGCCAAAGAGGACTGAGTGGGGGGACCGCCTACGAGCAGTACTTC.

The chain carries TRBV4-2 and TRBJ1-2; D perhaps matches TRBD1 (6 bases). The CDR3 extends over 13 amino acids. Between the trimmed V and J ends, which lost 4 bases and 10 bases, there was a span of 16 bases. Germline loops: CDR1 LGHNA, CDR2 YNFKEQ. The CDR3 DNA reads as TGTGCCAGCAGCCGACCAGGGGACCCTGACTACACCTTC. It encodes CASSRPGDPDYTF.